The T cell receptor (beta chain) described here comes from a study of blood T cell repertoires in COVID-19. Overall study: The United States, Italy and Spain provided the acute and convalescent COVID-19 samples. T cells, B-cell-depleted T cells, or PBMCs supplied cDNA or gDNA.

As handled by the study authors: Cell counts per sample came from amplifying reference gene primers. The repertoire was sequenced with immunoSEQ multiplex PCR; TCRdb's copy has only in-frame clones and lacks some. From that table come the V and J calls and clone size; the DNA was used to work out D and trimming. The data hold fewer than 350,000 clones, with approximately 88% observed a single time. CDR3 size: 17 residues. The V and J ends lost 2 bases and 4 bases respectively, with 20 bases between them. Germline V gene data show CDR1 as SEHNR and CDR2 as FQNEAQ (reference sequence). The source is a young man with active or convalescent COVID-19. The sample comprised peripheral blood. This rearrangement joins TRBV7-9 to TRBJ1-1, with D perhaps TRBD1 (5 bases). The CDR3 DNA follows: TGTGCCAGCAGCTTATCGAGCAGGGTTATTTTCGGCACTGAAGCTTTCTTT. It specifies CASSLSSRVIFGTEAFF. Full variable domain (rest looked up from reference TRBV7-9 and TRBJ1-1): DTGVSQNPRHKITKRGQNVTFRCDPISEHNRLYWYRQTLGQGPEFLTYFQNEAQLEKSRLLSDRFSAERPKGSFSTLEIQRTEQGDSAMYLCASSLSSRVIFGTEAFFGQGTRLTVV.